Sequencing of this TCR beta chain was carried out in a study of CD8 T cells in ankylosing spondylitis. Study-wide results and caveats: Ankylosing spondylitis blood appeared to be characterized by a TCR beta motif of 7 to 9 highly homologous variants.

This clonotype was detected a few times. Its antigen is not identified. Researchers built TCR beta libraries using quantitative 5'-RACE with molecular barcodes. TCRdb re-called the 5' RACE reads through MiXCR, storing one row per CDR3 protein. The table lists approximately 260,000 distinct CDR3 sequences, 7.5% to 9% of them singletons. The source is a male donor with ankylosing spondylitis or in good health (not recorded which). Material: blood, either unsorted or a sorted T cell fraction (not recorded which).

CDR3 in DNA: TGTGCCAGCAGTCTCGACAGGGGAAAAGCTTTCTTT. It is translated as CASSLDRGKAFF. The V and J genes are TRBV6-5 and TRBJ1-1; 8 nucleotides agree with TRBD1. The CDR3 consists of 12 residues. Germline CDR1 is MNHEY and CDR2 is SVGAGI. Germline trimming cut 5 bases from V and 9 bases from J; bases unmatched to any gene: 5.